The entry below describes one T cell receptor beta chain. The CDR3 totals 15 residues. Deletions cut 5 bases from V and 5 bases from J, with 16 bases between. The germline V gene encodes CDR1 MNHNY and CDR2 SVGAGI (reference sequence). In the authors' methods: Nucleated cell number was recorded as an estimate derived from reference gene primer amplification. The repertoire was sequenced with immunoSEQ multiplex PCR; TCRdb's copy has only in-frame clones and lacks some. V and J calls and clone size follow that table, whereas D and trimming were derived from the DNA. Of 140,000 or so clones listed, 88% were seen once; the top ten hold roughly 2.5%. The data belong to a study of blood T cell repertoires in COVID-19. Study-wide background: Donors in the United States, Italy and Spain gave samples during acute or convalescent COVID-19. PBMCs, B-cell-depleted T cells, or T cells provided the cDNA or gDNA that made up the material.

The Seattle patients, enrolled during active infection, were followed longitudinally. The TCR was taken from a human donor with COVID-19, enrolled during active disease. The donor label of this sample is uncertain. The material sequenced was peripheral blood. The chain combines TRBV6-6 with TRBJ1-5; tentative D call: TRBD1 (5 bases). In nucleotides, the CDR3 is TGTGCCAGCAGTCGCCCCGACAGATTTTATCAGCCCCAGCATTTT. Its translation is CASSRPDRFYQPQHF.